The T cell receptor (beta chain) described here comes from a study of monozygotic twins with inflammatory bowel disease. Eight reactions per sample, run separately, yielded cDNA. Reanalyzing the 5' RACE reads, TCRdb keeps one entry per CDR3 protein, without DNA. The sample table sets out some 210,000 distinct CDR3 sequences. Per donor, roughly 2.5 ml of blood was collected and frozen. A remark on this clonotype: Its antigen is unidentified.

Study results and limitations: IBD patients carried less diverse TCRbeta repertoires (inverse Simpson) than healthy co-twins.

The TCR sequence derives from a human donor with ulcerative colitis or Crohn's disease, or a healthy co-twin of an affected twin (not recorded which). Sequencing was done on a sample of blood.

The CDR3: CASVRTGGKTQYF. The V gene is TRBV12-3 or TRBV12-4, the J gene TRBJ2-5; TCRdb's assignment of TRBD1 cannot be checked, as there is no DNA. The CDR3 spans 13 residues.